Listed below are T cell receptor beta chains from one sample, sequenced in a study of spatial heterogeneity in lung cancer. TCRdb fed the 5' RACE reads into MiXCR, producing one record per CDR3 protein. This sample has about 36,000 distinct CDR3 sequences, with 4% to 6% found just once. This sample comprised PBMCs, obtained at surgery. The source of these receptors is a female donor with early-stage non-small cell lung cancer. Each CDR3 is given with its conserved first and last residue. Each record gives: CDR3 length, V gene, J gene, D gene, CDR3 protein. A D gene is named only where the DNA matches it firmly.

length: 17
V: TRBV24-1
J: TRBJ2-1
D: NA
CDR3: CATSDLRGARGEDEQFF

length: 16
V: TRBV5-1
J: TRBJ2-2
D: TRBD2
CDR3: CASSPGTSGITGELFF

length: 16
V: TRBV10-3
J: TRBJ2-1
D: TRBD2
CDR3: CAISEFSGSSYNEQFF

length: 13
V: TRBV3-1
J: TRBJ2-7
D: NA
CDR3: CASSRGDRYEQYF

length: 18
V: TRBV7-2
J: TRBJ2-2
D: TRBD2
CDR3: CASSSGLAGGPNTGELFF

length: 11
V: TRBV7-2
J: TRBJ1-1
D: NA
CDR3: CASTEGGLAFF

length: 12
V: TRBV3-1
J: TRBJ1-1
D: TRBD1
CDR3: CASSNQGVGAFF

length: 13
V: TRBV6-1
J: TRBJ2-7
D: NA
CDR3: CASEVGRAYEQYF

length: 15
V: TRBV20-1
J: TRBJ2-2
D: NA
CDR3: CSAGGDLRDTGELFF

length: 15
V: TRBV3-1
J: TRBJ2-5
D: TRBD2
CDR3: CASSHLAGGGETQYF

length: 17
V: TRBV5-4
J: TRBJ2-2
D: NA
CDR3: CASSSWTLLLNTGELFF

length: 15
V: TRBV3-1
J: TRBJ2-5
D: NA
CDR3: CASSPSRWGQETQYF

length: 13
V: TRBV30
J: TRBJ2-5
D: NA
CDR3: CAWTTFFVQTQYF

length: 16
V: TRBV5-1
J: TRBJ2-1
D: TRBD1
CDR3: CASSEQGASSYNEQFF

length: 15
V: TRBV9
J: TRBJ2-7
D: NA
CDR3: CASSVGGVASYEQYF

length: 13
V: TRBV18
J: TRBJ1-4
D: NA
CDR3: CASSPGDNEKLFF

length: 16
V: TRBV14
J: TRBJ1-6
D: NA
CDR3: CASSQDKGWFSSPLHF

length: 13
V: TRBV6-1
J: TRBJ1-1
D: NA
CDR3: CASSPGMNAEAFF

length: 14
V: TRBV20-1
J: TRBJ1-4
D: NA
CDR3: CSARPTVFNEKLFF

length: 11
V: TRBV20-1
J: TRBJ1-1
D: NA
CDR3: CSAYQDPAAFF

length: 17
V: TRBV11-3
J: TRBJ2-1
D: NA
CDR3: CASSLDPSRGPTNEQFF

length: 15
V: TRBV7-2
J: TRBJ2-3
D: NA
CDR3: CASSLGGSGGDTQYF

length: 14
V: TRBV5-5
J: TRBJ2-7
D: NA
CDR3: CASSLGNSRYEQYF

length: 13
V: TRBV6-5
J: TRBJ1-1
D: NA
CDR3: CASSYSGGPQAFF

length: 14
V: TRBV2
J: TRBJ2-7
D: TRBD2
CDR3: CASSESGGAYEQYF

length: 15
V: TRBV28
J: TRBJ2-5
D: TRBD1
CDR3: CASSFWTGGQETQYF

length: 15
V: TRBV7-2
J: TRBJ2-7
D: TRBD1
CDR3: CASSLAGTGSTEQYF